This T cell receptor beta chain was identified during a study of cytomegalovirus exposure and HLA in healthy donors (dated by TCRdb to the late 2010s). With regard to the full study: In an earlier analysis of under 600 of the donors, 276 Gb of sequence data and 90 million to 120 million unique TCR beta sequences from about 190 million T cells were reported. A later analysis re-analyzed previously published TCR beta repertoires from 600 to 850 donors and added high-resolution HLA genotyping to study TCR occurrence patterns. An earlier analysis of fewer than 750 of the donors used high-throughput TCR beta sequencing to judge whether each TCR beta V gene segment behaved as functional or pseudogenic. Class I and class II HLA loci were covered by the typing at four-digit resolution. Every discovery cohort repertoire had been produced on one sequencing platform. The number of donors typed differed by locus, with about 629-640 for A, B, C, DRB1 and DQB1, 522 for DQA1, under 610 for DPA1, and some 440 for DPB1. A later genetic analysis used genome-wide SNP genotypes for about three fifths of the 666 donors, treating that subset as a discovery cohort. The study combined high-throughput TCR immunosequencing, statistical association of individual TCRs with disease status, and machine learning to predict cytomegalovirus infection status. Roughly 300 gigabases of sequencing data and approximately 85 million unique TCR sequences were included in an early release covering roughly 600 HLA-typed donors. About 5 DR-DQ haplotypes were handled as single units for association and clustering, since linkage in the cohort was strong. Along with the approximately 700-subject first cohort, a separate validation cohort of more than 90 different subjects was used. Alongside the repertoire data, information on donor age, sex, ethnicity and CMV serostatus was compiled. The study profiled the T cell repertoires of 500 to 800 subjects by immunosequencing and related them to cytomegalovirus serostatus. In the later analysis, no new phenotypic data were used to find candidate immune exposures; instead, reliance was placed on TCR beta sequences and their occurrence across donors. On average, roughly 240,000 unique TCR beta nucleotide sequences were sequenced per donor among a few hundred genotyped donors of the cohort, with roughly 18% of those sequences being non-productive. Of the roughly 390 genotyped donors, approximately 83% fell in the genetic ancestry cluster associated with self-reported Caucasian donors. The study aimed to test whether signatures of past pathogen exposure could be identified by cataloging public T cell receptors. Study-wide conclusions, independent of this receptor: In an earlier analysis of about 600 of the donors, most TCR beta V segments appeared in productive rearrangements about 87% or about 30% of the time, broadly matching IMGT annotations. Most CMV-associated TCR beta chains appeared to be HLA-restricted in a later analysis, and the HLA associations seemed to be driven largely by CMV exposure. A further reported finding was that TCR beta sequences accurately predicted the HLA-A and HLA-B alleles for most subjects in the first cohort. Specific HLA alleles were associated with more than 15,000 TCR beta sequences at a false discovery rate of 0.05 in a later analysis. Because counts were too low, 15 to 20 rarely observed V segments, including chromosome 9 orphons, were excluded from the earlier analysis of 587 of the donors. Assigning TCR associations to individual alleles was difficult when HLA alleles, especially DR and DQ, strongly co-occurred. Compared with the approximately 710-donor mean, donors in an Asian-associated ancestry cluster had fewer N-insertions in productive TCRs, according to a later genetic analysis. The presence/absence analyses assumed that sequencing depth was roughly uniform across donors, and that assumption may not be true. The authors suggested that the approach could potentially be extended to other disease states and immunological phenotypes. Compared with equally common non-associated chains, HLA-associated TCR beta chains in a later analysis were more clonally expanded and had lower generation probabilities. In a later analysis, TCR association rates were found to vary across HLA loci, with the most associated TCRs seen for DRB1 alleles and the fewest for HLA-C alleles. This cohort had only TCR beta chains sequenced, and the lack of alpha or paired-chain data limited which features could be detected. Some IMGT-functional V segments, including TRBV6-2 and TRBV6-3, could not be distinguished by the 87-base-pair reads and were therefore excluded. Most TCR sequences were observed very rarely across donors, whereas some public TCRs were present in many individuals. In both the original and validation cohorts, the classifier was reported to diagnose cytomegalovirus status with high specificity and sensitivity. A few of the identified cytomegalovirus-associated TCR beta chains were confirmed in vitro to be specific for cytomegalovirus antigens. An association between a missense DCLRE1C variant and V-gene and J-gene trimming of TCR beta chains was found in a later genetic analysis and replicated in an independent cohort. According to a later analysis, parvovirus B19, influenza, CMV and Epstein-Barr virus appeared linked to several top co-occurrence clusters. A cluster of highly shared sequence variants was judged likely to be a technical artifact of the sequencing pipeline. A total of fewer than 200 TCR beta chains were listed by the study as associated with cytomegalovirus. CMV serostatus was the only immune exposure information available for the cohort. Linkage disequilibrium might explain the correlated functional status among segregating V segments, but an unknown experimental factor could not be ruled out. Because some donors lacked HLA typing at each locus, the association tests relied only on the typed subset.

Details on this clone: The target of this receptor is not known.

CDR1 SEHNR and CDR2 FQNEAQ were looked up in the germline V gene (reference sequence). Taken from cysteine to phenylalanine, the CDR3 has 12 residues. The only DNA kept is the CDR3, 36 bases in frame from the first base. The cohort comprised 666 healthy bone marrow donors. At the time of sampling, all cohort members were nominally healthy, though unrecorded immune exposures were likely present. The donor tested CMV seronegative and was one of the 352 seronegative cohort members. A peripheral blood sample was provided by each donor, and peripheral blood mononuclear cells were used for TCR beta sequencing. Genomic DNA extraction from the blood cell samples was performed with the Qiagen DNeasy Blood Extraction Kit. The library was generated by the immunoSEQ multiplex PCR assay. The multiplex PCR relied on a mix of 60 forward primers for TCR Vbeta segments and 13 reverse primers for TCR Jbeta segments. The CDR3 region of rearranged TCR beta genes was amplified from genomic DNA with a multiplex PCR assay. On the Illumina HiSeq System, the amplified TCR beta libraries were sequenced as 87-base-pair reads. For the original study's pipeline: A later analysis tallied around 80 million unique TCR beta chains across the 666 repertoires, and some 10 million of those chains were shared by two or more donors. Raw reads were error-corrected and collapsed into unique sequences with a nearest-neighbor algorithm that merged closely related sequences to remove PCR and sequencing errors. V, D and J gene segments were assigned by aligning CDR3 sequences to IMGT reference sequences. For a sequence to be retained, a match of at least six nucleotides to both a V gene segment and a J gene segment was required. A rearrangement was called productive if the CDR3 had no stop codons and remained in frame with V and J, and every other rearrangement was called non-productive. CDR3 was defined by IMGT convention, running from the second conserved V-encoded cysteine to the conserved J-encoded phenylalanine. Sequences without an unambiguous match to a single V gene segment were excluded from the earlier analysis of several hundred of the donors. In an earlier analysis of some 590 of the donors, a V segment was called functional when productive rearrangements were above 56.7%, and segregating when the standard deviation between donors exceeded 5%. To diagnose cytomegalovirus status from the catalog of TCR beta chain sequences, a statistical classification framework was built. In a later analysis, V and J genes were assigned by comparing TCR nucleotide sequences against IMGT/GENE-DB human TR gene sequences. The TCRdist pipeline was used in a later analysis to assign CDR3 sequences and most-parsimonious VDJ recombination scenarios. A later analysis defined each TCR beta chain by its CDR3 amino acid sequence plus V-gene family, and excluded reads lacking a unique V-gene family. As a way to deal with suspected cross-contamination and a sequencing artifact, a later analysis dropped over 550 nucleotide sequences that were highly shared and had low generation probability. For each public chain, a later analysis derived a clonal expansion index from normalized ranks of inferred template counts within each repertoire. In a later analysis, generation probabilities were computed with a VDJ recombination model fitted to out-of-frame rearrangements, and the resulting probabilities were checked against IGoR. Hypergeometric tests were used in a later analysis to score TCR-TCR, TCR-HLA and TCR-CMV co-occurrence, with a repertoire-size bias correction applied to the TCR pairs. To estimate false discovery rates, a later analysis permuted the HLA or CMV assignments 20 times. In a later analysis, co-occurring TCRs were grouped using DBSCAN, and TCRdist sequence similarity was added for clustering within HLA-allele-positive subsets. For co-occurrence clustering, repertoires with fewer than 30,000 or more than 120,000 public chains were excluded, along with five or six repertoires with anomalous nucleotide sharing. The table comes from immuneACCESS by way of TCRdb, which keeps in-frame sequences with V and J called. Part of the clones is missing from these tables; in studies checked, under half for an unresolved V gene and the rest for unknown reasons. That table furnishes V, J and clone size, whereas the DNA furnished D and trimming. This sample's table contains 150,000 to 200,000 clones. The ten largest clones represent roughly 0.74% of the sample.

Specimen: PBMCs. The chain is made from TRBV7-9 and TRBJ2-5; no D segment can be confidently identified. The J call may be incorrect, as the DNA end agrees better with TRBJ2-7. This clonotype was sampled from a boy aged 5-17 years in good health and CMV-seronegative. The DNA is as follows: TGTGCCAGCAGCGTACCACTGGGCGAGCAGTACTTC. Translation gives CASSVPLGEQYF.